Shown below are 11 T cell receptor beta chains from a single sample sequenced in a study of T-cell reconstitution after alpha-beta-depleted transplantation in children. Using unique molecular identifiers, the investigators prepared the TCRbeta library. TCRdb analysed the PCR reads with MiXCR anew, one entry per CDR3 protein. The data show approximately 290,000 distinct CDR3 sequences, 9.5% to 13% seen once. The specimen was peripheral blood, collected 180 days after TCRalphabeta/CD19-depleted stem cell transplant. The receptors here all came from a male patient aged 2-15 years who had a stem cell transplant for chronic granulomatous disease, so the T cells may come from the graft donor.

The J gene is TRBJ1-1, the V gene TRBV29-1; D is unresolved. This CDR3 contains 13 residues. Per germline, CDR1 SQVTM and CDR2 ANQGSEA. The V end was cut by 4 bases, the J end by 0 bases, with 9 bases between. CDR3 in DNA: TGCAGCGTTGTCGACGGTCTGAACACTGAAGCTTTCTTT. It codes for CSVVDGLNTEAFF. The complete variable domain, with remaining parts taken from reference TRBV29-1 and TRBJ1-1, reads SAVISQKPSRDICQRGTSLTIQCQVDSQVTMMFWYRQQPGQSLTLIATANQGSEATYESGFVIDKFPISRPNLTFSTLTVSNMSPEDSSIYLCSVVDGLNTEAFFGQGTRLTVV.

This clonotype was recorded a few times. The chain employs TRBV18 and TRBJ2-5, with 8 bases matching TRBD2. The CDR3 is 15 residues long. V was pared by 3 bases and J by 1 base, with 4 bases of the junction left unmatched. Germline V gene lookup returns CDR1 KGHSH and CDR2 LQKENI. CDR3 in DNA: TGTGCCAGCTCACCCCTCCGGGGGGGCCAAGAGACCCAGTACTTC. Its protein is CASSPLRGGQETQYF.

Details on this clonotype: This could be a read error, since a much larger clone is one nucleotide away. The chain uses TRBV6-2 or TRBV6-3 and TRBJ2-5; D is unresolved. The CDR3 spans 14 residues. CDR1 and CDR2 (germline): MNHEY, SVGEGT. CDR3 in DNA: TGTGCCAGCCGTTACAGTCGGGTCATCGATACCCAGTACTTC. Its translation: CASRYSRVIDTQYF.

This clonotype has at least ten counts. This rearrangement joins TRBV7-9 to TRBJ2-1; TRBD2 agrees at 14 bases. The CDR3 is made up of 17 amino acids. The germline gives CDR1 SEHNR, CDR2 FQNEAQ (reference sequence). With 5 bases clipped from V and 6 bases from J, the junction kept 9 bases outside the gene matches. CDR3: CASSRRTSGRSGNEQFF. The CDR3 nucleotides are TGTGCCAGCAGCCGCCGGACTAGCGGGAGGTCGGGCAATGAGCAGTTCTTC.

This clonotype showed up many times. V gene TRBV10-2 combines with J gene TRBJ1-2; D uncertain. This CDR3 has 14 amino acids. CDR1 WSHSY and CDR2 SAAADI come from the germline V gene. The germline V and J ends were trimmed by 4 bases and 0 bases, with 9 bases remaining between them. The CDR3 sequence: CASSADAANYGYTF. In DNA, the CDR3 is TGCGCCAGCAGTGCTGACGCTGCTAACTATGGCTACACCTTC.

This clonotype was counted ten times or more. V gene TRBV7-2 combines with J gene TRBJ2-5, with D perhaps TRBD2 (5 bases). CDR1 is SGHTA, CDR2 FQGNSA, per germline. This CDR3 region has 13 residues. V was clipped by 5 bases and J by 2 bases, with 9 bases between them. Here the CDR3 reads CASSRTRQETQYF. For the CDR3, the DNA is TGTGCCAGCAGCAGGACTCGGCAAGAGACCCAGTACTTC.

Ten or more counts support this clonotype. The V call is TRBV7-3, the J call TRBJ2-7; the D is unclear. Trimming took 5 bases from V and 5 from J, leaving 13 bases between them. Per germline, CDR1 SGHTA and CDR2 FQGTGA. The CDR3 sequence is 13 residues long. CDR3 sequence reads: CASSQWVTDEQYF. DNA of the CDR3: TGTGCCAGCAGCCAATGGGTGACGGACGAGCAGTACTTC.

This clonotype was observed at least ten times. This chain uses TRBV28 with TRBJ2-7; TRBD1 matches 9 bases. V lost 3 bases, J lost 2 bases, and 5 bases stayed unmatched. Germline V gene sequence: CDR1 MDHEN, CDR2 SYDVKM. This CDR3 is built from 15 residues. CDR3 DNA: TGTGCCAGCAGTTTGAGGGACAGGGAAACCTACGAGCAGTACTTC. Translating gives CASSLRDRETYEQYF. The full variable domain, in which reference TRBV28 and TRBJ2-7 provide the parts outside the CDR3, is DVKVTQSSRYLVKRTGEKVFLECVQDMDHENMFWYRQDPGLGLRLIYFSYDVKMKEKGDIPEGYSVSREKKERFSLILESASTNQTSMYLCASSLRDRETYEQYFGPGTRLTVT.

This clonotype was picked up many times. The chain has TRBV10-3 and TRBJ2-5; D may be TRBD1 or TRBD2 (5 bases each). V dropped 6 bases and J dropped 1 base, with 12 bases sitting between them. The V gene's germline CDR1 is ENHRY and CDR2 SYGVKD. The CDR3 spans 14 residues. The CDR3, as DNA: TGTGCCATCAGCGGGGACCTTTTCCAAGAGACCCAGTACTTC. As protein: CAISGDLFQETQYF.

This clonotype has at least ten counts. This chain links TRBV20-1 with TRBJ2-7; D gene uncertain. Trimming took off 3 bases at V and 3 bases at J, with 15 bases between the two ends. The CDR3 is 14 amino acids. Germline values: CDR1 DFQATT, CDR2 SNEGSKA (reference sequence). CDR3 protein: CSASDFSDVYEQYF. The CDR3 DNA reads as TGCAGTGCTAGTGATTTTTCGGATGTCTACGAGCAGTACTTC.

This clonotype was picked up many times. This chain links TRBV9 with TRBJ2-7, with TRBD2 matching 9 bases. Trimming at V came to 1 base and at J to 3 bases, leaving 2 bases not matched to a gene. CDR1 and CDR2 from the germline V gene are SGDLS and YYNGEE. The CDR3 covers 14 residues. The CDR3 is CASSVKAGGYEQYF. Written as DNA, the CDR3 is TGTGCCAGCAGCGTAAAAGCGGGAGGCTACGAGCAGTACTTC.